The rows below give T cell receptor beta chains drawn from one sample of a study of shared clonotypes between healthy human individuals. TCRdb keeps only in-frame clones here, not all; method: immunoSEQ multiplex PCR. The sample yields 760,000 or so clones, 96% seen once. Specimen: naive CD8+ T cells sorted from blood. The receptor source for this set is a young man in good health. Each CDR3 is given with its conserved first and last residue. The order of the fields is D gene, clone size, J gene, V gene, CDR3 DNA, CDR3 protein. A D gene is named only where the DNA matches it firmly. Clone size, where shown, is once, few, many, or a class for clones that have expanded.

d_call: TRBD1; clone_size: .; j_call: TRBJ2-3; v_call: TRBV27; cdr3_nt: TGTGCCAGCAGTCCGGGGACAGTTAGCACAGATACGCAGTATTTT; cdr3_aa: CASSPGTVSTDTQYF
d_call: .; clone_size: once; j_call: TRBJ2-5; v_call: TRBV27; cdr3_nt: TGTGCCAGCAGTTTTCGGTCCAGCCAAGAGACCCAGTACTTC; cdr3_aa: CASSFRSSQETQYF
d_call: .; clone_size: .; j_call: TRBJ2-7; v_call: TRBV6-1; cdr3_nt: TGTGCCAGCCGGAACGTCGGCTCCTACGAGCAGTACTTC; cdr3_aa: CASRNVGSYEQYF
d_call: .; clone_size: once; j_call: TRBJ2-3; v_call: TRBV11-2; cdr3_nt: TGTGCCAGCAGCTTAAGTGGAGATACGCAGTATTTT; cdr3_aa: CASSLSGDTQYF
d_call: .; clone_size: .; j_call: TRBJ2-3; v_call: TRBV13; cdr3_nt: TGTGCCAGCAGCTTATTGGAGGATAGCACAGATACGCAGTATTTT; cdr3_aa: CASSLLEDSTDTQYF
d_call: TRBD2; clone_size: once; j_call: TRBJ2-1; v_call: TRBV11-2; cdr3_nt: TGTGCCAGCAGCTTAGGCCGTCTGGGGCTAGCGGGTAATGAGCAGTTCTTC; cdr3_aa: CASSLGRLGLAGNEQFF
d_call: .; clone_size: .; j_call: TRBJ1-4; v_call: TRBV7-9; cdr3_nt: TGTGCCAGCAGCCCCCGGGAGAACGGAAAACTGTTTTTT; cdr3_aa: CASSPRENGKLFF
d_call: TRBD2; clone_size: .; j_call: TRBJ2-3; v_call: TRBV28; cdr3_nt: TGTGCCAGCAGTTTGGAGAATAGCGGGGGGATAGATACGCAGTATTTT; cdr3_aa: CASSLENSGGIDTQYF
d_call: TRBD2; clone_size: .; j_call: TRBJ2-7; v_call: TRBV7-9; cdr3_nt: TGTGCCAGCAGTACCCCGGGACTAGACTCCTACGAGCAGTACTTC; cdr3_aa: CASSTPGLDSYEQYF
d_call: .; clone_size: .; j_call: TRBJ1-5; v_call: TRBV6-1; cdr3_nt: TGTGCCAGCAGTGTTATAGACAGCAATCAGCCCCAGCATTTT; cdr3_aa: CASSVIDSNQPQHF
d_call: TRBD2; clone_size: once; j_call: TRBJ2-1; v_call: TRBV4-1; cdr3_nt: TGCGCCAGCAGTTTCGGGACTAGCGAAACCAATGAGCAGTTCTTC; cdr3_aa: CASSFGTSETNEQFF
d_call: .; clone_size: .; j_call: TRBJ2-1; v_call: TRBV6-6; cdr3_nt: TGTGCCAGCAGTCAGAGCTCCTACAATGAGCAGTTCTTC; cdr3_aa: CASSQSSYNEQFF
d_call: .; clone_size: .; j_call: TRBJ1-1; v_call: TRBV13; cdr3_nt: TGTGCCAGCAGCCCCCAGGACAGGAACACTGAAGCTTTCTTT; cdr3_aa: CASSPQDRNTEAFF
d_call: TRBD2; clone_size: .; j_call: TRBJ2-7; v_call: TRBV6-1; cdr3_nt: TGTGCCAGCCGGGGGGATGGGGGACTCGGGGCTGAGCAGTACTTC; cdr3_aa: CASRGDGGLGAEQYF
d_call: .; clone_size: .; j_call: TRBJ2-2; v_call: TRBV14; cdr3_nt: TGTGCCAGCAGCAGAAGGACTTCCCCCGGGGAGCTGTTTTTT; cdr3_aa: CASSRRTSPGELFF
d_call: .; clone_size: .; j_call: TRBJ2-7; v_call: TRBV5-4; cdr3_nt: TGTGCCAGCAGCTCTAATATGAACTCCTACGAGCAGTACTTC; cdr3_aa: CASSSNMNSYEQYF
d_call: TRBD1; clone_size: .; j_call: TRBJ2-7; v_call: TRBV7-8; cdr3_nt: TGTGCCAGCAGCTTAGAGGTGACAGGGTCCTACGAGCAGTACTTC; cdr3_aa: CASSLEVTGSYEQYF
d_call: .; clone_size: .; j_call: TRBJ2-7; v_call: TRBV14; cdr3_nt: TGTGCCAGCAGCTTACAGGGGAGGGAGGGCGAGCAGTACTTC; cdr3_aa: CASSLQGREGEQYF
d_call: .; clone_size: .; j_call: TRBJ2-2; v_call: TRBV6-1; cdr3_nt: TGTGCCAGCAGTGAAGCCCCCGAGATCATAAGCGGTAACACCGGGGAGCTGTTTTTT; cdr3_aa: CASSEAPEIISGNTGELFF
d_call: .; clone_size: .; j_call: TRBJ2-7; v_call: TRBV6-5; cdr3_nt: TGTGCCAGCAGTTACGTGGGGGCAGACTACGAGCAGTACTTC; cdr3_aa: CASSYVGADYEQYF
d_call: .; clone_size: .; j_call: TRBJ2-1; v_call: TRBV30; cdr3_nt: TGTGCCTGGAGTGTGTGGACCTACAATGAGCAGTTCTTC; cdr3_aa: CAWSVWTYNEQFF
d_call: .; clone_size: .; j_call: TRBJ2-7; v_call: TRBV5-1; cdr3_nt: TGCGCCAGCAGCTTGGGGGGCCCTCCCTACGAGCAGTACTTC; cdr3_aa: CASSLGGPPYEQYF
d_call: .; clone_size: .; j_call: TRBJ2-7; v_call: TRBV9; cdr3_nt: TGTGCCAGCAGCGTAGGTAGCGCGAACGAGCAGTACTTC; cdr3_aa: CASSVGSANEQYF
d_call: .; clone_size: .; j_call: TRBJ1-2; v_call: TRBV2; cdr3_nt: TGTGCCAGTCGGACAGCCACTAATGGCTACACCTTC; cdr3_aa: CASRTATNGYTF
d_call: TRBD1; clone_size: .; j_call: TRBJ1-2; v_call: TRBV27; cdr3_nt: TGTGCCAGCAGTTCACAGGGGGCTGGTGGCTACACCTTC; cdr3_aa: CASSSQGAGGYTF
d_call: TRBD1; clone_size: .; j_call: TRBJ1-2; v_call: TRBV10-3; cdr3_nt: TGTGCCATCAGTGTGTATGAGGTGGGGGACAGTAACTATGGCTACACCTTC; cdr3_aa: CAISVYEVGDSNYGYTF
d_call: .; clone_size: .; j_call: TRBJ2-1; v_call: TRBV27; cdr3_nt: TGTGCCGCTTCCACTTCCGGCTACAATGAGCAGTTCTTC; cdr3_aa: CAASTSGYNEQFF
d_call: TRBD2; clone_size: .; j_call: TRBJ2-1; v_call: TRBV7-9; cdr3_nt: TGTGCCAGCAGCTCGCTTCTAAGGGCTAGCGGAGACAATGAGCAGTTCTTC; cdr3_aa: CASSSLLRASGDNEQFF
d_call: .; clone_size: .; j_call: TRBJ2-7; v_call: TRBV9; cdr3_nt: TGTGCCAGCAGCGTAGAGAGTGGGTACGAGCAGTACTTC; cdr3_aa: CASSVESGYEQYF
d_call: TRBD2; clone_size: .; j_call: TRBJ2-7; v_call: TRBV5-1; cdr3_nt: TGCGCCAGCGGGACTAGCGGGCATACCTACGAGCAGTACTTC; cdr3_aa: CASGTSGHTYEQYF
d_call: .; clone_size: .; j_call: TRBJ1-4; v_call: TRBV7-9; cdr3_nt: TGTGCCAGCAGCTCACCCCGAAAGGGGACAACTAATGAAAAACTGTTTTTT; cdr3_aa: CASSSPRKGTTNEKLFF
d_call: TRBD1; clone_size: .; j_call: TRBJ1-3; v_call: TRBV2; cdr3_nt: TGTGCCAGCAGCCGGAGAAAAGCCGGGACAGGGTTAAACACCATATATTTT; cdr3_aa: CASSRRKAGTGLNTIYF
d_call: .; clone_size: .; j_call: TRBJ1-4; v_call: TRBV7-9; cdr3_nt: TGTGCCAGCAGCTTAGCACGGGAAAAACTGTTTTTT; cdr3_aa: CASSLAREKLFF
d_call: TRBD1; clone_size: .; j_call: TRBJ2-7; v_call: TRBV28; cdr3_nt: TGTGCCAGCAGTTTCTCGGGACAGGGTGGTGACAAGCAGTACTTC; cdr3_aa: CASSFSGQGGDKQYF
d_call: TRBD2; clone_size: .; j_call: TRBJ2-3; v_call: TRBV5-6; cdr3_nt: TGTGCCAGCAGCCTTAGCGGGAGTCCCTCAGATACGCAGTATTTT; cdr3_aa: CASSLSGSPSDTQYF
d_call: .; clone_size: .; j_call: TRBJ2-7; v_call: TRBV7-6; cdr3_nt: TGTGCCAGCAGCGAAGAGGCGGACGAGCAGTACTTC; cdr3_aa: CASSEEADEQYF
d_call: TRBD1; clone_size: .; j_call: TRBJ2-7; v_call: TRBV7-9; cdr3_nt: TGTGCCAGCAGCTTGTTTGGGACAGATCCCGAAGGGTTGTACTTC; cdr3_aa: CASSLFGTDPEGLYF
d_call: TRBD2; clone_size: .; j_call: TRBJ2-7; v_call: TRBV5-4; cdr3_nt: TGTGCCAGCAGTTTGAGGACTAGCGCTACCTACGAGCAGTACTTC; cdr3_aa: CASSLRTSATYEQYF
d_call: TRBD2; clone_size: .; j_call: TRBJ2-7; v_call: TRBV5-1; cdr3_nt: TGCGCCAGCAGCCGAGCGGGGTGGCAGAGCTCCTACGAGCAGTACTTC; cdr3_aa: CASSRAGWQSSYEQYF
d_call: TRBD1; clone_size: .; j_call: TRBJ1-2; v_call: TRBV7-9; cdr3_nt: TGTGCCAGCAGCTGGGGACAGGCTGATGGCTACACCTTC; cdr3_aa: CASSWGQADGYTF
d_call: .; clone_size: .; j_call: TRBJ2-7; v_call: TRBV7-2; cdr3_nt: TGTGCCAGCAGCTCGGCCTACGAGCAGTACTTC; cdr3_aa: CASSSAYEQYF
d_call: .; clone_size: .; j_call: TRBJ2-7; v_call: TRBV19; cdr3_nt: TGTGCCAGTAGTGACAGGTGGTCCTACGAGCAGTACTTC; cdr3_aa: CASSDRWSYEQYF
d_call: TRBD1; clone_size: .; j_call: TRBJ1-2; v_call: TRBV9; cdr3_nt: TGTGCCAGCAAAAGGACAGGACCCTATGGCTACACCTTC; cdr3_aa: CASKRTGPYGYTF
d_call: TRBD2; clone_size: .; j_call: TRBJ2-2; v_call: TRBV28; cdr3_nt: TGTGCCAGCAGTTTGGATCCTAGCGGGGAGAACACCGGGGAGCTGTTTTTT; cdr3_aa: CASSLDPSGENTGELFF